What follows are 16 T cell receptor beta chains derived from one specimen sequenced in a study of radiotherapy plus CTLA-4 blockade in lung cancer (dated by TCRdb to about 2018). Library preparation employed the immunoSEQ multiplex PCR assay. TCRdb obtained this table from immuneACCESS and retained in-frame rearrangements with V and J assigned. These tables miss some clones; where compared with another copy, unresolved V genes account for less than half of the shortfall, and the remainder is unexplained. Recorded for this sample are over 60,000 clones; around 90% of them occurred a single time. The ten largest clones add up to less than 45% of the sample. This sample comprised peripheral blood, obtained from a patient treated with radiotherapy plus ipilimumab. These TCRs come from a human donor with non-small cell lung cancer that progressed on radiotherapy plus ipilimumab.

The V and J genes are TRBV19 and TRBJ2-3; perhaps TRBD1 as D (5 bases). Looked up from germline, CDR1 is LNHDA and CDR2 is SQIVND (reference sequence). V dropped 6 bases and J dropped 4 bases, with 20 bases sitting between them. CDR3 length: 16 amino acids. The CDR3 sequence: CASRFSRQSSSDTQYF. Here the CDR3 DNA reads TGTGCCAGTAGGTTTTCGCGACAGTCCTCTTCAGATACGCAGTATTTT.

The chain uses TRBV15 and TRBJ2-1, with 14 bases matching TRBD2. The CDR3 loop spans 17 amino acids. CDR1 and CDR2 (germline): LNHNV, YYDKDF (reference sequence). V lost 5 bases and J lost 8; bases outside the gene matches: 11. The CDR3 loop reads CATSRGLAGDFNDEQFF. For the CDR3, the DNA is TGTGCCACCAGCCGGGGACTAGCGGGAGATTTTAACGATGAGCAGTTCTTC. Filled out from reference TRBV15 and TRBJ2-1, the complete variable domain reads DAMVIQNPRYQVTQFGKPVTLSCSQTLNHNVMYWYQQKSSQAPKLLFHYYDKDFNNEADTPDNFQSRRPNTSFCFLDIRSPGLGDTAMYLCATSRGLAGDFNDEQFFGPGTRLTVL.

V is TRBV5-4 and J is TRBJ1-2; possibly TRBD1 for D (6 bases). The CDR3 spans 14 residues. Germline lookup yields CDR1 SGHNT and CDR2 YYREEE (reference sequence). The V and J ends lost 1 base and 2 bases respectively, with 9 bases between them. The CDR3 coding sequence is TGTGCCAGCAGCTTGAAGCAGGGGAACTATGGCTACACCTTC. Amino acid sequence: CASSLKQGNYGYTF.

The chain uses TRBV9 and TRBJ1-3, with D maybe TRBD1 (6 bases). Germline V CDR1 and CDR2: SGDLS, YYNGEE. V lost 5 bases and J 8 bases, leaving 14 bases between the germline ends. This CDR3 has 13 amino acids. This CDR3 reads CASSAGVDDTIYF. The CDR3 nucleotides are TGTGCCAGCAGTGCAGGGGTGGATGACACCATATATTTT.

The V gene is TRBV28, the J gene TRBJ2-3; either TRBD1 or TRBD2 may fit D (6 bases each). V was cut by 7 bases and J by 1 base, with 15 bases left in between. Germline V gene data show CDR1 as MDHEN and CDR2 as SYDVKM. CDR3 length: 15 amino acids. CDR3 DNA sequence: TGTGCCAGCACCAACGAGGGGGGACGCACAGATACGCAGTATTTT. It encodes CASTNEGGRTDTQYF.

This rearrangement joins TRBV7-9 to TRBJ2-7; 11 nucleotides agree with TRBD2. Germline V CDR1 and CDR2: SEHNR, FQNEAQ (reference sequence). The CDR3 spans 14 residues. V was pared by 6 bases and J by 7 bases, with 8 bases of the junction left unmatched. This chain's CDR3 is CASRRSGRAEEQYF. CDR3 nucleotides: TGTGCCAGCAGACGTAGCGGGAGGGCCGAAGAGCAGTACTTC.

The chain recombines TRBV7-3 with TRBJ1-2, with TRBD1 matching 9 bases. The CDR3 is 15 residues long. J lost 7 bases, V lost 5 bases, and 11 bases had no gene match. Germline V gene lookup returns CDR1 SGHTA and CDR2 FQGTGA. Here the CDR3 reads CASSQRPGQGFGYTF. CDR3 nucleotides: TGTGCCAGCAGCCAGAGGCCGGGACAGGGTTTTGGCTACACCTTC.

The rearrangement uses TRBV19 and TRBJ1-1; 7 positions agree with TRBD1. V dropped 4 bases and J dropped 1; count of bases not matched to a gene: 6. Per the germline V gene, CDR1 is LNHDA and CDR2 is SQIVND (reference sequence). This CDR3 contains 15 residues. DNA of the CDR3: TGTGCCAGTAGTACCGCCCGACAGGGGAACACTGAAGCTTTCTTT. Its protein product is CASSTARQGNTEAFF.

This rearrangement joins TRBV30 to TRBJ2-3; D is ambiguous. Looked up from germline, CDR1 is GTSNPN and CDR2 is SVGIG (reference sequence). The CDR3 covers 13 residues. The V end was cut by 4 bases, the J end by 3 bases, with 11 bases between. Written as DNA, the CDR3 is TGTGCCTGGAAGTTAGGGTGGACAGATACGCAGTATTTT. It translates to CAWKLGWTDTQYF.

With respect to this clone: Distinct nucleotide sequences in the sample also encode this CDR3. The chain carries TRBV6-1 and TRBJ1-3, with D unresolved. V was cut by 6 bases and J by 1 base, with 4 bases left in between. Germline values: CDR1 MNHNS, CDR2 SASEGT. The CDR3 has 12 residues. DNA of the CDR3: TGTGCCAGCAGGCCATCTGGAAACACCATATATTTT. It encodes CASRPSGNTIYF.

The CDR3 loop reads CASSSTGVGETQYF. CDR3 in DNA: TGTGCCAGCAGCTCGACAGGGGTCGGGGAGACCCAGTACTTC. The chain couples TRBV5-4 to TRBJ2-5; the match to TRBD1 covers 8 bases. The length of the CDR3 is 14 residues. V lost 3 bases, J lost 5 bases, and 6 bases stayed unmatched. Germline V gives CDR1 SGHNT, CDR2 YYREEE (reference sequence).

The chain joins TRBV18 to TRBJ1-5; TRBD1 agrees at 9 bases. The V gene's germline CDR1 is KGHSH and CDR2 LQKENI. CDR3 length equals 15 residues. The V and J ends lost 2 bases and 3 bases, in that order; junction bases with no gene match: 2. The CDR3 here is CASSPGTGINQPQHF. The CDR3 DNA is TGTGCCAGCTCACCAGGGACAGGGATCAATCAGCCCCAGCATTTT.

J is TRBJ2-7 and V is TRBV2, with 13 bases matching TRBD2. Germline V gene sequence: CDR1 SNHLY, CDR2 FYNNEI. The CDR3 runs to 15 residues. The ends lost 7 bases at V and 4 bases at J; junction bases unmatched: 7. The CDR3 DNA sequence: TGTGCCAGCACCCTGACTAGCGGGAGGTTGTACGAGCAGTACTTC. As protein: CASTLTSGRLYEQYF.

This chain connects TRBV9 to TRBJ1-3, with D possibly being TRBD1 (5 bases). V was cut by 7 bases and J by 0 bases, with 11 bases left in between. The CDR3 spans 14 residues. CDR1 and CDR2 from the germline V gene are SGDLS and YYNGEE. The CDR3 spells CASGAADSGNTIYF. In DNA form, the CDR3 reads TGTGCCAGCGGGGCAGCTGACTCTGGAAACACCATATATTTT.

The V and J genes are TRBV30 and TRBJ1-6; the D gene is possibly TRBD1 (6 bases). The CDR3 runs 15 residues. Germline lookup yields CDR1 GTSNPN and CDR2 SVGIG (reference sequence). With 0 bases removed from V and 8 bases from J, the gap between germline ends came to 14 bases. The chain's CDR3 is CAWSVGGTRYSPLHF. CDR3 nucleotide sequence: TGTGCCTGGAGTGTAGGGGGGACCCGATATTCACCCCTCCACTTT.

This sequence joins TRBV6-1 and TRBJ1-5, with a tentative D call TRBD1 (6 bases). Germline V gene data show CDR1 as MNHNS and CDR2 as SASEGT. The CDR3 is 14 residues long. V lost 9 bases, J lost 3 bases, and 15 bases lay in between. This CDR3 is CASRDTGLNQPQHF. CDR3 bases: TGTGCCAGTCGCGATACAGGGCTCAATCAGCCCCAGCATTTT.